One and the same sample provided the 5 T cell receptor beta chains below, sequenced in a study of T cell changes during pregnancy in multiple sclerosis. TCRdb's table, derived via immunoSEQ multiplex PCR, lists solely in-frame clones and lacks some. The sample lists approximately 30,000 clones, around nine tenths seen once, with 9.5% to 15% in the top ten. Sequencing used CD8+ T cells from peripheral blood mononuclear cells, obtained in the first trimester of pregnancy. These receptors all come from a female donor with multiple sclerosis, enrolled in a pregnancy study.

The rearrangement links TRBV7-2 to TRBJ1-1, with 9 bases lining up with TRBD1. This CDR3 region has 15 residues. CDR1 SGHTA and CDR2 FQGNSA come from the germline V gene. Unmatched junction bases numbered 4, after V lost 2 bases and J lost 3 bases. The CDR3 sequence: CASSLPTGGYTEAFF. The CDR3 DNA reads as TGTGCCAGCAGCTTACCTACAGGGGGCTACACTGAAGCTTTCTTT.

This chain links TRBV27 with TRBJ2-1; 9 bases line up with TRBD1. The CDR3 covers 15 residues. V was pared by 3 bases and J by 4 bases, with 4 bases of the junction left unmatched. Germline V lookup: CDR1 MNHEY, CDR2 SMNVEV (reference sequence). Here the CDR3 DNA reads TGTGCCAGCAGTTTGGGGACAGGGATATACAATGAGCAGTTCTTC. Its translation: CASSLGTGIYNEQFF.

The chain has TRBV15 and TRBJ2-7; tentatively, D is TRBD2 (6 bases). This CDR3 is built from 13 residues. Trimming cost V 9 bases and J 1 base, with 13 bases left between them. CDR1 is LNHNV and CDR2 is YYDKDF in the germline V gene (reference sequence). CDR3 protein: CATGTFPSYEQYF. Here the CDR3 DNA reads TGTGCCACAGGGACTTTTCCTTCCTACGAGCAGTACTTC.

The J gene is TRBJ2-7, the V gene TRBV28; 7 positions match TRBD1. Per the germline V gene, CDR1 is MDHEN and CDR2 is SYDVKM. Trimming cost V 5 bases and J 5 bases; bases outside gene matches: 9. The CDR3 covers 14 residues. CDR3 coding DNA: TGTGCCAGCAGTCGCAACAGGGGAGTGCACGAGCAGTACTTC. Protein: CASSRNRGVHEQYF.

V and J are TRBV28 and TRBJ2-1, with 9 bases lining up with TRBD2. The trim removed 0 bases at V and 0 bases at J, leaving 6 bases unmatched. Germline lookup yields CDR1 MDHEN and CDR2 SYDVKM. The CDR3 is 18 amino acids. CDR3 bases: TGTGCCAGCAGTTTATGGCGACTAGCGGAATTCTCCTACAATGAGCAGTTCTTC. Residues: CASSLWRLAEFSYNEQFF.